Shown below are 25 T cell receptor beta chains from a single sample sequenced in a study of Tregs in tolerant kidney transplant recipients. Recipients received nonmyeloablative bone marrow transplants from related graft donors, with transient mixed chimerism. The method was immunoSEQ multiplex PCR; TCRdb's version includes in-frame clones alone and lacks a portion of them. The sample's table shows about 15,000 clones. The sample consisted of CD4+ T cells from blood (PBMCs), taken 12 months after the transplant. The receptor set was obtained from a human patient who received a combined kidney and bone marrow transplant. Among the T cells, some may be from the graft donor.

In regard to this clone: The read finishes 3 residues shy of the CDR3 end, and the germline J gene is used to complete it. The chain carries TRBV19 and TRBJ2-7; 7 bases line up with TRBD1. V trimming: 5 bases; J trimming: 5 bases; junction bases outside the gene matches: 6. Germline assignment: CDR1 LNHDA and CDR2 SQIVND (reference sequence). The CDR3 contains 13 residues. The CDR3 DNA, read in part, is TGTGCCAGTAGTTCGGGACAGTCCGACGAG. Amino acid sequence: CASSSGQSDE. The entire CDR3 is CASSSGQSDEQYF.

Concerning this clone: The read ends 3 residues shy of where the CDR3 ends; the end is completed using the germline J gene. V usage is TRBV18 and J usage is TRBJ1-6; 10 bases line up with TRBD1. J lost 7 bases, V lost 6 bases, and 3 bases had no gene match. CDR3 length equals 14 residues. Germline lookup yields CDR1 KGHSH and CDR2 LQKENI. The CDR3 bases that were read are TGTGCCAGCTCCCCGGGACAGGGGAATTCACCC. This encodes CASSPGQGNSP. The entire CDR3 protein reads CASSPGQGNSPLHF.

Comments on this clone: Coverage ceases 3 residues before the CDR3 finishes, and the germline J gene fills in the end. The chain is built from TRBV4-1 and TRBJ1-3; TRBD1 is a possible D gene (6 bases). Germline V gene sequence: CDR1 MGHRA, CDR2 YSYEKL. This CDR3 is built from 16 residues. Between the trimmed V and J ends, which lost 4 bases and 5 bases, there was a span of 18 bases. CDR3 residues: CASSPPLDRSRNTIYF. The sequenced CDR3 bases are TGCGCCAGCAGCCCCCCATTAGACAGGAGTAGAAACACC.

About this clone: The observed sequence ends 3 residues before the CDR3 terminus, with the missing tail filled in from the germline J gene. This chain joins TRBV5-4 and TRBJ1-6; 7 nucleotides match TRBD1. The V gene's germline CDR1 is SGHNT and CDR2 YYREEE (reference sequence). CDR3 length: 12 residues. The CDR3 loop is CASSAYRGALHF. Incomplete CDR3 DNA: TGTGCCAGCAGCGCCTACAGGGGTGCC.

About this clone: The read ends 3 residues shy of where the CDR3 ends; the end is completed using the germline J gene. The J gene is TRBJ2-1, the V gene TRBV29-1; 10 bases match TRBD2. The CDR3 sequence is 12 residues long. The ends lost 4 bases at V and 9 bases at J; junction bases unmatched: 3. Germline CDR1 and CDR2: SQVTM and ANQGSEA. CDR3 bases read: TGCAGCGTTGGACTAGCGGGTAGTGAG. This codes for CSVGLAGSE. The CDR3 in its entirety is CSVGLAGSEQFF.

On this clone: Coverage ceases 3 residues before the CDR3 finishes, and the germline J gene fills in the end. The gene calls are TRBV2 and TRBJ1-5; 7 nucleotides line up with TRBD1. The J segment lost 3 bases and the V segment lost 7 bases, leaving 6 bases of the junction unmatched. This CDR3 comprises 14 residues. Per germline, CDR1 SNHLY and CDR2 FYNNEI. Partial CDR3 DNA: TGTGCCAGCAAGCATGGGACAGACAATCAGCCC. It is translated as CASKHGTDNQP. The entire CDR3 reads CASKHGTDNQPQHF.

Turning to this clone: The observed sequence ends 3 residues before the CDR3 terminus, with the missing tail filled in from the germline J gene. The chain carries TRBV7-3 and TRBJ1-1, with a tentative D call TRBD1 (5 bases). The germline V gene encodes CDR1 SGHTA and CDR2 FQGTGA. The CDR3 has 14 amino acids. With 5 bases removed from V and 1 base from J, the gap between germline ends came to 11 bases. CDR3 loop: CASSTADRNTEAFF. The sequenced CDR3 bases are TGTGCCAGCAGCACGGCTGACAGGAACACTGAA.

To note about this clone: The read terminates 3 residues before the CDR3 end, so the remaining end is supplied by the germline J gene. This chain joins TRBV29-1 and TRBJ2-1, with a weak D call TRBD2 (5 bases). V was pared by 6 bases and J by 8 bases, with 17 bases between. The length of the CDR3 is 13 residues. The germline V gene has CDR1 SQVTM and CDR2 ANQGSEA. The CDR3 DNA, read in part, is TGCAGCGTGAGGTCGGCTAGCACCCATGAG. It yields the protein CSVRSASTHE. The whole CDR3 protein is CSVRSASTHEQFF.

In regard to this clone: The read halts 3 residues ahead of the CDR3 end, with the missing end drawn from the germline J gene. This sequence joins TRBV5-1 and TRBJ1-1; 12 bases agree with TRBD1. Germline CDR1 reads SGHRS; CDR2 reads YFSETQ. This CDR3 comprises 16 residues. The V and J ends lost 4 bases and 4 bases, in that order; junction bases with no gene match: 8. CDR3 sequence reads: CASSLAPGQGATEAFF. Partial CDR3 DNA: TGCGCCAGCAGCCTGGCCCCGGGACAGGGGGCCACTGAA. Full variable domain (outside the CDR3, taken from reference TRBV5-1 and TRBJ1-1): KAGVTQTPRYLIKTRGQQVTLSCSPISGHRSVSWYQQTPGQGLQFLFEYFSETQRNKGNFPGRFSGRQFSNSRSEMNVSTLELGDSALYLCASSLAPGQGATEAFFGQGTRLTVV.

As regards this clone: The read gets to within 3 residues of the CDR3 end, and the germline J gene fills in the rest. The chain carries TRBV5-6 and TRBJ2-7, with a weak D call TRBD1 (6 bases). This CDR3 comprises 15 residues. V was shortened by 4 bases and J by 2 bases, with 16 bases between the two germline ends. Germline V lookup: CDR1 SGHDT, CDR2 YYEEEE. The CDR3 region is CASSPWTVGPYEQYF. CDR3 DNA (partial): TGTGCCAGCAGCCCCTGGACAGTCGGCCCCTACGAG.

In regard to this clone: The CDR3 is cut off 3 residues early in the read; its end comes from the germline J gene. The chain combines TRBV19 with TRBJ2-5; 8 nucleotides align to TRBD1. The V gene's germline CDR1 is LNHDA and CDR2 SQIVND (reference sequence). The CDR3 contains 14 residues. After removal of 9 bases from V and 1 base from J, the junction contained 7 bases not matched to a gene. Partial CDR3 DNA: TGTGCCAGCGCTGGACAGGGCCGCCAAGAGACC. As protein: CASAGQGRQET. The CDR3 in its entirety is CASAGQGRQETQYF.

Of note for this clone: The CDR3 goes on 3 residues after the read ends, and that part is filled in from the germline J gene. The chain is built from TRBV7-7 and TRBJ2-7, with D possibly matching TRBD1 (5 bases). The germline gives CDR1 SSHAT, CDR2 FNYEAQ (reference sequence). V lost 5 bases and J lost 1, with 9 bases in between. This CDR3 contains 13 residues. The CDR3 DNA, read in part, is TGTGCCAGCAGCCCCGGACATTCCTACGAG. Protein: CASSPGHSYE. The full CDR3 reads CASSPGHSYEQYF.

Notes on this clone: The read is 3 residues too short to cover the CDR3 end, so that end is filled in from the germline J gene. The V gene is TRBV6-2 or TRBV6-3, the J gene TRBJ2-3; maybe TRBD2 (6 bases). The CDR3 sequence is 16 residues long. Trimming stripped 2 bases from V and 0 bases from J, with 12 bases between. Germline CDR1 is MNHEY and CDR2 is SVGEGT. The CDR3 loop is CASSYGQSGSTDTQYF. CDR3 DNA (partial): TGTGCCAGCAGTTACGGCCAGAGCGGGAGCACAGATACG.

Worth noting for this clone: The observed sequence ends 3 residues before the CDR3 terminus, with the missing tail filled in from the germline J gene. This chain links TRBV11-2 with TRBJ2-3; a weak D match, TRBD1 (5 bases). This CDR3 comprises 15 residues. The germline V and J ends were trimmed by 0 bases and 6 bases, with 13 bases remaining between them. CDR1 and CDR2 from the germline V gene are SGHAT and FQNNGV. The sequenced CDR3 bases are TGTGCCAGCAGCTTAGAGGGGCGGCCCCGGGATACG. This encodes CASSLEGRPRDT. The full CDR3 sequence reads CASSLEGRPRDTQYF.

Regarding this clone: The DNA ends 3 residues before the CDR3 does, and the rest of the CDR3 is filled in from the germline J gene. The V and J genes are TRBV18 and TRBJ2-6; D call uncertain. The CDR3 contains 17 residues. Trimming stripped 2 bases from V and 0 bases from J, with 11 bases between. Per germline, CDR1 KGHSH and CDR2 LQKENI. The covered CDR3 bases are TGTGCCAGCTCACCATTCGAGGCCATCTCTGGGGCCAACGTC. It specifies CASSPFEAISGANV. The full CDR3 sequence reads CASSPFEAISGANVLTF.

Comments on this clone: The read gets to within 3 residues of the CDR3 end, and the germline J gene fills in the rest. The chain is built from TRBV5-1 and TRBJ1-1; 7 bases line up with TRBD1. The CDR3 has 14 residues. Germline CDR1 reads SGHRS; CDR2 reads YFSETQ. The V segment lost 4 bases and the J segment 0 bases; nucleotides outside the gene matches: 3. Incomplete CDR3 DNA: TGCGCCAGCAGCCTAGACAGGGTGAACACTGAA. This codes for CASSLDRVNTE. The full CDR3 is CASSLDRVNTEAFF.

The CDR3 protein is CSASYSGNAQETQYF. CDR3 bases read: TGCAGTGCTAGCTATAGCGGGAACGCTCAAGAGACC. The chain links TRBV20-1 to TRBJ2-5, with 8 bases fitting TRBD2. The read is 3 residues too short to cover the CDR3 end, so that end is filled in from the germline J gene. This CDR3 is built from 15 residues. Trimming took 3 bases from V and 2 from J; bases not matched to a gene: 8. Germline CDR1 is DFQATT and CDR2 is SNEGSKA (reference sequence).

Notes on this clone: The read terminates 3 residues ahead of where the CDR3 ends, so the germline J gene completes it. The chain couples TRBV10-3 to TRBJ2-1; 12 bases fit TRBD2. The germline gives CDR1 ENHRY, CDR2 SYGVKD. CDR3 length: 17 amino acids. After removal of 6 bases from V and 4 bases from J, the junction contained 10 bases not matched to a gene. The sequenced part of the CDR3 DNA is TGTGCCATCAGGGCGACTACTAGCGGGAGGATATACAATGAG. It is translated as CAIRATTSGRIYNE. The whole CDR3 sequence is CAIRATTSGRIYNEQFF.

Details on this clone: The read terminates 3 residues ahead of where the CDR3 ends, so the germline J gene completes it. The chain combines TRBV20-1 with TRBJ2-5, with D perhaps matching TRBD1 (6 bases). This CDR3 is 15 amino acids long. Germline V gives CDR1 DFQATT, CDR2 SNEGSKA (reference sequence). The ends were cut back, 0 bases at V and 5 bases at J, with 16 bases in the middle. CDR3 DNA, as far as it was read: TGCAGTGCTAGAGATCCTAACAGGGTATTGGAGACC. Its protein is CSARDPNRVLET. The CDR3 as a whole reads CSARDPNRVLETQYF.

Points on this clone: The observed sequence ends 3 residues before the CDR3 terminus, with the missing tail filled in from the germline J gene. The V call is TRBV5-1, the J call TRBJ1-2; D gene unclear. Germline-derived CDR1 and CDR2 are SGHRS and YFSETQ. This CDR3 contains 13 residues. V dropped 6 bases and J dropped 0 bases, with 9 bases sitting between them. The covered CDR3 bases are TGCGCCAGCACCACCAGGCCTAACTATGGC. Protein product: CASTTRPNYG. The complete CDR3 sequence is CASTTRPNYGYTF.

A note on this clone: The read falls 3 residues short of the CDR3 end, and the missing part is taken from the germline J gene. The V gene is TRBV14, the J gene TRBJ2-7; tentatively, D is TRBD2 (5 bases). This CDR3 has 18 amino acids. V lost 0 bases and J 3 bases, leaving 21 bases between the germline ends. Germline V gene sequence: CDR1 SGHDN, CDR2 FVKESK. Here the CDR3 reads CASSQDVGTDADYYEQYF. CDR3 DNA, as far as it was read: TGTGCCAGCAGCCAAGATGTGGGAACGGATGCAGACTACTACGAG.

As for this clone: The read falls 3 residues short of the CDR3 end, and the missing part is taken from the germline J gene. This chain connects TRBV3-1 (or the pseudogene TRBV3-2) to TRBJ2-7, with no clear D. The germline V gene encodes CDR1 LGHDT and CDR2 YNNKEL (reference sequence). The CDR3 spans 11 residues. V lost 7 bases, J lost 5 bases, and 9 bases lay in between. The CDR3 bases that were read are TGTGCCAGCACGTCCGGTCACGAG. Protein: CASTSGHE. The entire CDR3 protein is CASTSGHEQYF.

Comment on this clone: The CDR3 is cut off 3 residues early in the read; its end comes from the germline J gene. The genes are TRBV12-3 or TRBV12-4 and TRBJ2-7; 9 nucleotides align to TRBD2. This CDR3 has 14 residues. Trimming took 5 bases from V and 6 from J; bases not matched to a gene: 8. The CDR3 sequence is CASSVNSGSGEQYF. The CDR3 DNA, read in part, is TGTGCCAGCAGTGTAAATAGCGGGAGCGGCGAG.

Of note for this clone: With the read ending 3 residues before the CDR3 end, the germline J gene is used to fill in that end. V and J are TRBV5-1 and TRBJ1-5, with a weak D call TRBD1 (5 bases). This CDR3 is 15 amino acids long. CDR1 is SGHRS and CDR2 is YFSETQ in the germline V gene. Trimming shortened V by 5 bases and J by 0 bases, and 12 bases separated the two germline ends. The CDR3 sequence is CASSPGVNSNQPQHF. CDR3 bases read: TGCGCCAGCAGTCCGGGGGTCAATAGCAATCAGCCC.

A note on this clone: The sequence runs out 3 residues before the end of the CDR3; the remainder is reconstructed from the germline J gene. The chain employs TRBV18 and TRBJ2-7, with D perhaps TRBD1 (6 bases). Germline loops: CDR1 KGHSH, CDR2 LQKENI. This CDR3 is built from 13 residues. The V end was cut by 2 bases, the J end by 5 bases, with 10 bases between. The CDR3 sequence is CASSPITGHEQYF. The DNA read from the CDR3 is TGTGCCAGCTCACCAATAACAGGGCACGAG.